These 21 T cell receptor beta chains came from one sample sequenced in a study of OX40 agonist ivuxolimab in advanced cancers. Assay: immunoSEQ multiplex PCR; the TCRdb copy retains only in-frame clones and omits some. The repertoire holds 70,000 to 95,000 clones, with around 88% as singletons. The specimen was CD4+ or CD8+ T cells sorted from blood, collected in a trial of the OX40 agonist ivuxolimab. All receptors derive from an adult with an advanced solid tumor such as melanoma, head and neck, liver or kidney cancer.

V gene TRBV19 combines with J gene TRBJ1-6, with no clear D. This CDR3 has 16 residues. CDR1 and CDR2 (germline): LNHDA, SQIVND (reference sequence). V was pared by 9 bases and J by 0 bases, with 15 bases between. CDR3: CASSPYRSSYNSPLHF. The CDR3 nucleotides are TGTGCCAGCAGTCCTTATAGGAGCTCCTATAATTCACCCCTCCACTTT.

V and J are TRBV11-3 and TRBJ1-4; TRBD1 agrees at 10 bases. From germline, CDR1 is SGHNT and CDR2 YENEEA. Trimming at V came to 5 bases and at J to 8 bases, leaving 5 bases not matched to a gene. The CDR3 is 14 amino acids. CDR3: CASSAGQGDEKLFF. The DNA for the CDR3 is TGTGCCAGCAGCGCAGGACAGGGGGACGAAAAACTGTTTTTT. Filled out from reference TRBV11-3 and TRBJ1-4, the complete variable domain reads EAGVVQSPRYKIIEKKQPVAFWCNPISGHNTLYWYLQNLGQGPELLIRYENEEAVDDSQLPKDRFSAERLKGVDSTLKIQPAELGDSAVYLCASSAGQGDEKLFFGSGTQLSVL.

The CDR3 loop reads CASSEFLAGVEQFF. The DNA of the CDR3 is TGTGCCAGCAGTGAATTTTTAGCGGGGGTTGAGCAGTTCTTC. The genes are TRBV6-1 and TRBJ2-1; TRBD2 agrees at 9 bases. The CDR3 covers 14 residues. The germline gives CDR1 MNHNS, CDR2 SASEGT. V lost 2 bases to trimming and J lost 9 bases; unmatched junction nucleotides: 5.

J is TRBJ2-2 and V is TRBV11-2; no clear D gene. Trimming shortened V by 1 base and J by 4 bases, and 7 bases separated the two germline ends. The CDR3 extends over 14 amino acids. CDR1 is SGHAT, CDR2 FQNNGV, per germline. Written as DNA, the CDR3 is TGTGCCAGCAGCTTAGCCTCCTCCACCGGGGAGCTGTTTTTT. As protein: CASSLASSTGELFF. The variable domain in full, completed from reference TRBV11-2 and TRBJ2-2, reads EAGVAQSPRYKIIEKRQSVAFWCNPISGHATLYWYQQILGQGPKLLIQFQNNGVVDDSQLPKDRFSAERLKGVDSTLKIQPAKLEDSAVYLCASSLASSTGELFFGEGSRLTVL.

The gene calls are TRBV7-9 and TRBJ1-1; 9 bases align to TRBD1. The CDR3 runs to 14 residues. V shed 3 bases and J 6 bases; nucleotides not matched to a gene: 5. In germline, CDR1 is SEHNR, CDR2 FQNEAQ (reference sequence). The CDR3 reads CASSFGQGIPEAFF. The CDR3 region has the DNA TGTGCCAGCAGCTTCGGACAGGGGATCCCTGAAGCTTTCTTT.

This chain joins TRBV6-5 and TRBJ2-1, with D perhaps TRBD2 (6 bases). Germline V gives CDR1 MNHEY, CDR2 SVGAGI. This CDR3 is built from 16 residues. The germline V and J ends were trimmed by 4 bases and 0 bases, with 13 bases remaining between them. The CDR3 protein is CASSSLAASSYNEQFF. CDR3 nucleotides: TGTGCCAGCAGTTCATTAGCGGCTAGCTCCTACAATGAGCAGTTCTTC.

The V and J genes are TRBV21-1 and TRBJ2-7; TRBD1 reflects the table's D call only, with no check against the DNA. TRBV21-1 is a pseudogene locus. The CDR3 covers 17 residues. The CDR3 DNA reads as TGTGCCAGCAGCAATCTATTGTCGGACACCATACTCCACGAGCAGTACTTC. It is translated as CASSNLLSDTILHEQYF.

The chain joins TRBV15 to TRBJ1-1; D not certain. The germline CDR1 and CDR2 sequences are LNHNV and YYDKDF (reference sequence). The V end was cut by 0 bases, the J end by 5 bases, with 4 bases between. CDR3 length: 12 residues. Here the CDR3 reads CATSRDWTEAFF. CDR3 sequence (DNA): TGTGCCACCAGCAGAGATTGGACTGAAGCTTTCTTT.

The chain carries TRBV2 and TRBJ1-2, with no clear D. CDR1 is SNHLY and CDR2 is FYNNEI in the germline V gene. V shed 3 bases and J shed 2 bases, with 7 bases lying between them. The CDR3 covers 13 residues. The CDR3 spells CASSETPNYGYTF. The CDR3 DNA reads as TGTGCCAGCAGTGAGACCCCCAACTATGGCTACACCTTC.

The chain joins TRBV5-1 to TRBJ2-5; D assignment may be TRBD1 or TRBD2 (6 bases each). Germline CDR1 SGHRS, CDR2 YFSETQ. The ends were cut back, 4 bases at V and 1 base at J, with 14 bases in the middle. This CDR3 spans 15 amino acids. Here the CDR3 DNA reads TGCGCCAGCAGCCGTTTAACGGGGGCCCAAGAGACCCAGTACTTC. Protein sequence: CASSRLTGAQETQYF.

This clone appeared a single time. The CDR3 coding sequence is TGTGCCAGCAGCTTAACAGTGGCCCGGGGACCGACAGATACGCAGTATTTT. It codes for CASSLTVARGPTDTQYF. V usage is TRBV7-3 and J usage is TRBJ2-3; D could derive from TRBD1 or TRBD2 (5 bases each). From germline, CDR1 is SGHTA and CDR2 FQGTGA. This CDR3 has 17 amino acids. The V end was cut by 0 bases, the J end by 3 bases, with 16 bases between.

This chain joins TRBV30 and TRBJ1-3; D remains unclear. The V end lost 4 bases, the J end lost 4 bases, and 8 bases lay between the germline ends. The CDR3 is made up of 12 amino acids. Per the germline V gene, CDR1 is GTSNPN and CDR2 is SVGIG (reference sequence). The CDR3: CAWISGGNTIYF. CDR3 coding DNA: TGTGCCTGGATAAGTGGAGGAAACACCATATATTTT. The entire variable domain, with the rest obtained from reference TRBV30 and TRBJ1-3, is as follows: SQTIHQWPATLVQPVGSPLSLECTVEGTSNPNLYWYRQAAGRGLQLLFYSVGIGQISSEVPQNLSASRPQDRQFILSSKKLLLSDSGFYLCAWISGGNTIYFGEGSWLTVV.

J is TRBJ1-1 and V is TRBV5-1; a possible D gene is TRBD1 (5 bases). Trimming shortened V by 5 bases and J by 8 bases, and 10 bases separated the two germline ends. Germline V gene lookup returns CDR1 SGHRS and CDR2 YFSETQ. The CDR3 runs to 11 residues. In DNA form, the CDR3 reads TGCGCCAGCAGGGGGGGTGGAGAAGCTTTCTTT. It specifies CASRGGGEAFF.

The V call is TRBV7-2, the J call TRBJ2-4; D may be TRBD1 or TRBD2 (7 bases each). CDR1 is SGHTA and CDR2 is FQGNSA in the germline V gene. The CDR3 covers 14 residues. V was pared by 3 bases and J by 8 bases, with 14 bases between. The CDR3 reads CASSFKQGRDIQYF. CDR3 bases: TGTGCCAGCAGCTTTAAACAGGGGAGGGACATTCAGTACTTC. Using reference TRBV7-2 and TRBJ2-4 for the parts outside the CDR3, the full variable domain is GAGVSQSPSNKVTEKGKDVELRCDPISGHTALYWYRQSLGQGLEFLIYFQGNSAPDKSGLPSDRFSAERTGGSVSTLTIQRTQQEDSAVYLCASSFKQGRDIQYFGAGTRLSVL.

CDR3 in amino acids: CATGQIPRYTF. The CDR3 DNA sequence: TGTGCCACTGGACAGATTCCGCGCTACACCTTC. This chain joins TRBV6-1 and TRBJ1-2; possible D gene TRBD1, 6 bases. Trimming pared 10 bases from V and 9 bases from J, leaving 15 bases between. The CDR3 runs 11 residues. The germline CDR1 and CDR2 sequences are MNHNS and SASEGT.

The gene calls are TRBV18 and TRBJ2-2; TRBD1 agrees at 8 bases. The CDR3 consists of 13 residues. Losses at the gene ends were 5 bases for V and 9 bases for J; bases not matched to a gene: 5. Germline V CDR1 and CDR2: KGHSH, LQKENI. The CDR3 loop is CASSSTGGRELFF. Here the CDR3 DNA reads TGTGCCAGCTCATCTACAGGGGGAAGGGAGCTGTTTTTT.

The chain uses TRBV4-1 and TRBJ2-3; a weak D match, TRBD2 (5 bases). V lost 0 bases and J lost 9, with 10 bases in between. The germline CDR1 and CDR2 sequences are MGHRA and YSYEKL. There are 13 residues in the CDR3. In DNA form, the CDR3 reads TGCGCCAGCAGCCAAGATGTCGAGCGGACGCAGTATTTT. Its protein is CASSQDVERTQYF.

V gene TRBV18 combines with J gene TRBJ2-2; 8 bases align to TRBD1. The ends lost 6 bases at V and 6 bases at J; junction bases unmatched: 9. This CDR3 spans 15 amino acids. Germline V gene lookup returns CDR1 KGHSH and CDR2 LQKENI. CDR3 sequence: CASSRWTGIPGELFF. The CDR3, as DNA: TGTGCCAGCTCCCGATGGACAGGGATTCCCGGGGAGCTGTTTTTT.

The chain is built from TRBV19 and TRBJ1-1; 7 bases map to TRBD1. V lost 9 bases, J lost 3 bases, and 10 bases stayed unmatched. The CDR3 is 14 amino acids. CDR1 and CDR2 (germline): LNHDA, SQIVND (reference sequence). CDR3 sequence reads: CASKNEGAHTEAFF. The CDR3 bases are TGTGCCAGCAAAAATGAGGGGGCTCACACTGAAGCTTTCTTT.

V is TRBV7-2 and J is TRBJ2-7; 8 bases line up with TRBD2. CDR1 is SGHTA, CDR2 FQGNSA, per germline. This CDR3 is built from 16 residues. Germline trimming cut 5 bases from V and 7 bases from J; bases unmatched to any gene: 16. The CDR3, as DNA: TGTGCCAGCAGCCCTGGAGGGATAACTAGCGGAGGTGAGCAGTACTTC. Encoded protein: CASSPGGITSGGEQYF.

The chain is built from TRBV18 and TRBJ2-1; 10 bases match TRBD2. The CDR3 has 13 residues. From germline, CDR1 is KGHSH and CDR2 LQKENI. J was trimmed by 9 bases and V by 8 bases; bases with no gene match: 7. CDR3 sequence: CASRLAGVFEQFF. CDR3 DNA: TGTGCCAGCCGGCTAGCGGGAGTTTTTGAGCAGTTCTTC.